What follows are 21 T cell receptor beta chains derived from one specimen sequenced in a study of Ad26.COV2.S vaccination and SARS-CoV-2 variants. As to treatment: some 19 received Ad26.COV2.S at low or high dose, single or two shots; 5 received placebo; per-sample allocation not given. Specimen acquisition occurred on day 63 following the initial vaccine or placebo injection. The repertoire was sequenced with immunoSEQ multiplex PCR; TCRdb's copy has only in-frame clones and lacks some. The sample contains over 450,000 clones, 80% to 90% of which appear only once. Here the sequenced sample was peripheral blood, taken in a trial of Ad26.COV2.S vaccine versus placebo. The receptors stem from a person aged 18 to 59 who received the Ad26.COV2.S COVID-19 vaccine or a placebo.

The chain links TRBV4-1 to TRBJ2-4; the match to TRBD1 covers 7 bases. Per the germline V gene, CDR1 is MGHRA and CDR2 is YSYEKL. The CDR3 totals 17 residues. The V segment lost 1 base and the J segment 6 bases; nucleotides outside the gene matches: 12. The CDR3 DNA follows: TGCGCCAGCAGCCAAGGCTCCGGAGACAGGGTCCGAAACATTCAGTACTTC. Translation: CASSQGSGDRVRNIQYF.

CDR3: CASSDMAGGPNEQFF. For the CDR3, the DNA is TGCGCCAGCAGTGACATGGCGGGAGGGCCGAATGAGCAGTTCTTC. The rearrangement links TRBV10-1 to TRBJ2-1; TRBD2 matches at 9 bases. The V gene's germline CDR1 is WNHNN and CDR2 SYGVQD (reference sequence). Trimming removed 3 bases from V and 7 bases from J; junction bases left unmatched: 7. The CDR3 covers 15 residues.

The rearrangement joins TRBV7-2 to TRBJ1-2, with TRBD1 matching 12 bases. The CDR3 is 14 residues long. After removal of 5 bases from V and 7 bases from J, the junction contained 5 bases not matched to a gene. Germline CDR1 and CDR2: SGHTA and FQGNSA. CDR3 sequence (DNA): TGTGCCAGCAGCGGGGGACAGGGGGCGGTTGGCTACACCTTC. This encodes CASSGGQGAVGYTF.

The chain links TRBV27 to TRBJ2-2; no reliable D call. Germline V gene data show CDR1 as MNHEY and CDR2 as SMNVEV (reference sequence). Trimming stripped 3 bases from V and 2 bases from J, with 13 bases between. The CDR3 loop spans 16 amino acids. The CDR3 DNA reads TGTGCCAGCAGTTTGGCCAGGACCCCTAACACCGGGGAGCTGTTTTTT. Protein product: CASSLARTPNTGELFF.

The genes are TRBV6-5 and TRBJ2-7; D unclear. This CDR3 region has 15 residues. The germline gives CDR1 MNHEY, CDR2 SVGAGI. Trimming stripped 2 bases from V and 2 bases from J, with 13 bases between. CDR3 coding DNA: TGTGCCAGCAGTTACGGGCCTCTAGGCACCTACGAGCAGTACTTC. Protein: CASSYGPLGTYEQYF.

J is TRBJ2-7 and V is TRBV18; TRBD1 aligns across 8 bases. The CDR3 has 15 residues. Germline CDR1 is KGHSH and CDR2 is LQKENI. V trimming: 0 bases; J trimming: 6 bases; junction bases outside the gene matches: 7. The CDR3 DNA is TGTGCCAGCTCACCACCGACAGGGGCGAGACGCGAGCAGTACTTC. Protein: CASSPPTGARREQYF.

The chain links TRBV11-3 to TRBJ2-5; D gene unclear. The CDR3 has 12 amino acids. The germline V and J ends were trimmed by 5 bases and 5 bases, with 9 bases remaining between them. Germline V gives CDR1 SGHNT, CDR2 YENEEA. CDR3 DNA sequence: TGTGCCAGCAGCCACACGTCCGAGACCCAGTACTTC. It yields the protein CASSHTSETQYF.

This rearrangement joins TRBV7-9 to TRBJ1-1, with 7 bases that match TRBD1. Germline lookup yields CDR1 SEHNR and CDR2 FQNEAQ (reference sequence). The V and J ends lost 6 bases and 3 bases, in that order; junction bases with no gene match: 7. The CDR3 loop spans 14 amino acids. CDR3 loop: CASRRQGSHTEAFF. The CDR3, as DNA: TGTGCCAGCAGACGACAGGGAAGCCACACTGAAGCTTTCTTT. The whole variable domain, remainder taken from reference TRBV7-9 and TRBJ1-1, is DTGVSQNPRHKITKRGQNVTFRCDPISEHNRLYWYRQTLGQGPEFLTYFQNEAQLEKSRLLSDRFSAERPKGSFSTLEIQRTEQGDSAMYLCASRRQGSHTEAFFGQGTRLTVV.

The chain joins TRBV7-9 to TRBJ2-1; 8 nucleotides align to TRBD2. Trimming cost V 2 bases and J 2 bases; bases outside gene matches: 2. This CDR3 has 15 amino acids. Looked up from germline, CDR1 is SEHNR and CDR2 is FQNEAQ (reference sequence). The CDR3 sequence is CASSLTSGAYNEQFF. CDR3 sequence (DNA): TGTGCCAGCAGCTTAACTAGCGGCGCCTACAATGAGCAGTTCTTC.

In DNA form, the CDR3 reads TGTGCCAGTAGTATACTAGCGGGGGGCAGAGCCAAAAACATTCAGTACTTC. This encodes CASSILAGGRAKNIQYF. V is TRBV19 and J is TRBJ2-4, with 11 nucleotides matching TRBD2. V shed 2 bases, J shed 0 bases, and the junction held 3 bases outside the gene matches. The CDR3 covers 17 residues. Per germline, CDR1 LNHDA and CDR2 SQIVND (reference sequence).

This rearrangement joins TRBV2 to TRBJ1-6, with D perhaps TRBD1 (5 bases). Germline values: CDR1 SNHLY, CDR2 FYNNEI. Trimming left V 6 bases short and J 10 bases short, with 13 bases between. CDR3 size: 13 residues. Here the CDR3 reads CASRRTGPSPLHF. The CDR3, as DNA: TGTGCCAGCAGACGCACAGGTCCCTCACCCCTCCACTTT.

The V and J genes are TRBV30 and TRBJ1-1; no firm D call. Germline V lookup: CDR1 GTSNPN, CDR2 SVGIG (reference sequence). The CDR3 extends over 12 amino acids. Between the trimmed V and J ends, which lost 5 bases and 1 base, there was a span of 8 bases. This CDR3 is CAWGRTNTEAFF. CDR3 sequence (DNA): TGTGCCTGGGGGAGAACGAACACTGAAGCTTTCTTT.

By sample share, this clone is medium-sized. The rearrangement joins TRBV4-2 to TRBJ1-2; no clear D. The CDR3 is made up of 16 amino acids. V was pared by 1 base and J by 2 bases, with 14 bases between. Looked up from germline, CDR1 is LGHNA and CDR2 is YNFKEQ. DNA of the CDR3: TGTGCCAGCAGCCAAGGGACCGATATCCCCAACTATGGCTACACCTTC. Amino acid sequence: CASSQGTDIPNYGYTF.

The chain couples TRBV19 to TRBJ2-2; TRBD1 or TRBD2 may be the D gene (6 bases each). This CDR3 has 14 amino acids. V lost 3 bases, J lost 6 bases, and 11 bases lay in between. Germline CDR1 LNHDA, CDR2 SQIVND (reference sequence). CDR3 sequence reads: CASSMEGGPGELFF. The CDR3 DNA is TGTGCCAGTAGTATGGAGGGGGGTCCCGGGGAGCTGTTTTTT.

The chain combines TRBV25-1 with TRBJ2-3; weak D call: TRBD2 (6 bases). CDR3 length: 16 amino acids. V was trimmed by 8 bases and J by 2 bases, leaving 20 bases between them. Per the germline V gene, CDR1 is MGHDK and CDR2 is SYGVNS. The CDR3 protein is CASGVWGETDTDTQYF. The CDR3 nucleotides are TGTGCCAGCGGGGTGTGGGGGGAGACCGACACAGATACGCAGTATTTT. The full variable domain, completed using reference TRBV25-1 and TRBJ2-3, is EADIYQTPRYLVIGTGKKITLECSQTMGHDKMYWYQQDPGMELHLIHYSYGVNSTEKGDLSSESTVSRIRTEHFPLTLESARPSHTSQYLCASGVWGETDTDTQYFGPGTRLTVL.

The V gene is TRBV30, the J gene TRBJ1-2, with 8 bases aligning to TRBD1. Germline V gene data show CDR1 as GTSNPN and CDR2 as SVGIG (reference sequence). The J segment lost 9 bases and the V segment lost 3 bases, leaving 9 bases of the junction unmatched. The CDR3 totals 13 residues. CDR3 protein: CAWRWTGTSRYTF. In DNA, the CDR3 is TGTGCCTGGAGGTGGACAGGGACTTCGCGCTACACCTTC.

The chain links TRBV19 to TRBJ2-5; possibly TRBD1 for D (6 bases). This CDR3 comprises 16 residues. CDR1 and CDR2 (germline): LNHDA, SQIVND (reference sequence). Trimming took 5 bases from V and 5 from J, leaving 21 bases between them. In DNA, the CDR3 is TGTGCCAGTAGTTTCGGACAGACTCCCGTGGTGGAGACCCAGTACTTC. The encoded protein is CASSFGQTPVVETQYF.

This clone was detected a few times. V is TRBV10-2 and J is TRBJ1-5, with 7 nucleotides matching TRBD1. The length of the CDR3 is 13 residues. The J segment lost 6 bases and the V segment lost 8 bases, leaving 7 bases of the junction unmatched. Germline CDR1 is WSHSY and CDR2 is SAAADI. CDR3 DNA: TGCGCCAGCTCCGACAGGGATCTTCAGCCCCAGCATTTT. Translated: CASSDRDLQPQHF.

The V call is TRBV5-5, the J call TRBJ2-7; 9 bases agree with TRBD1. Germline loops: CDR1 SGHKS, CDR2 YYEKEE (reference sequence). Trimming at V came to 0 bases and at J to 6 bases, leaving 4 bases not matched to a gene. The CDR3 extends over 14 amino acids. CDR3 DNA sequence: TGTGCCAGCAGCTTGGGGGGGACAGGGTTCGAGCAGTACTTC. Translated, it gives CASSLGGTGFEQYF.

Only a few counts were recorded for this clone. V gene TRBV24-1 combines with J gene TRBJ2-1; a weak D match, TRBD2 (6 bases). Trimming took off 5 bases at V and 3 bases at J, with 13 bases between the two ends. The germline CDR1 and CDR2 sequences are KGHDR and SFDVKD. The CDR3 runs 15 residues. CDR3 region: CATSGWRAGYNEQFF. CDR3 nucleotide sequence: TGTGCCACCAGTGGGTGGAGGGCCGGCTACAATGAGCAGTTCTTC.

The chain couples TRBV10-2 to TRBJ1-4; D might be TRBD1 (5 bases). Between the trimmed V and J ends, which lost 7 bases and 6 bases, there was a span of 12 bases. This CDR3 spans 13 amino acids. Germline CDR1 WSHSY, CDR2 SAAADI. The CDR3 protein is CASTGRRDEKLFF. The CDR3 region has the DNA TGCGCCAGCACAGGGAGGAGGGATGAAAAACTGTTTTTT.